This T cell receptor beta chain emerged from a study of T cell responses to AZD1222 COVID-19 vaccine. Germline lookup yields CDR1 SGHRS and CDR2 YFSETQ. The CDR3 sequence is 15 residues long. V lost 7 bases, J lost 8 bases, and 21 bases lay in between. The table came from immunoSEQ multiplex PCR; TCRdb's copy has only in-frame clones and leaves some out. The table shows around 140,000 clones, with around 94% occurring only once. This rearrangement joins TRBV5-1 to TRBJ1-4; D perhaps matches TRBD1 (5 bases). The TCR originated in an adult who had recovered from COVID-19. The sample in question was peripheral blood, obtained after recovery from COVID-19. CDR3 DNA: TGCGCCAGCTCCCGCGGAGCGGGGGGGGAAGAAAAACTGTTTTTT. It codes for CASSRGAGGEEKLFF. Full variable domain (rest looked up from reference TRBV5-1 and TRBJ1-4): KAGVTQTPRYLIKTRGQQVTLSCSPISGHRSVSWYQQTPGQGLQFLFEYFSETQRNKGNFPGRFSGRQFSNSRSEMNVSTLELGDSALYLCASSRGAGGEEKLFFGSGTQLSVL.